The 15 T cell receptor beta chains below were found in one sample sequenced in a study of Graves' ophthalmopathy and Graves' hyperthyroidism. RNA transcripts yielded amplified TCR beta CDR3 regions. First-round RT-PCR used HTBI primers; second-round multiplex PCR followed. TCRdb re-analysed the multiplex PCR reads in MiXCR, keeping a single row per CDR3 protein. The table has approximately 37,000 distinct CDR3 sequences, approximately 52% seen once; the top ten hold roughly 18%. Input material: peripheral blood. The receptors shown here come from an adult man with Graves' ophthalmopathy.

At least ten counts were recorded for this clonotype. The chain combines TRBV6-5 with TRBJ1-1; 7 bases fit TRBD1. Germline V gives CDR1 MNHEY, CDR2 SVGAGI. The length of the CDR3 is 14 residues. The V gene end was trimmed by 8 bases and the J gene end by 2 bases; junction bases not matched to a gene: 8. CDR3 sequence (DNA): TGTGCCAGCTCCCAGGGGGGGTTCAACACTGAAGCTTTCTTT. Protein product: CASSQGGFNTEAFF.

This clonotype was recorded at least ten times. V is TRBV20-1 and J is TRBJ2-3; 11 nucleotides align to TRBD2. Germline V gene data show CDR1 as DFQATT and CDR2 as SNEGSKA (reference sequence). V shed 6 bases and J 0 bases; nucleotides not matched to a gene: 5. The CDR3 spans 15 residues. As DNA, the CDR3 is TGCAGTGCGACTAGCGGGGAAGCTAGCACAGATACGCAGTATTTT. Its protein product is CSATSGEASTDTQYF.

This clonotype occurred once. The chain couples TRBV5-6 to TRBJ2-6; either TRBD1 or TRBD2 may fit D (6 bases each). Germline CDR1 SGHDT, CDR2 YYEEEE. This CDR3 has 15 amino acids. V was shortened by 0 bases and J by 6 bases, with 10 bases between the two germline ends. The CDR3 DNA reads as TGTGCCAGCAGCTTGGGGCCGGGGGCGGCCAACGTCCTGACTTTC. Translation gives CASSLGPGAANVLTF.

Concerning this clonotype itself: The conserved final phenylalanine or tryptophan is absent from the CDR3, which likely points to a read error. J is TRBJ1-5 and V is TRBV20-1; 7 bases are shared with TRBD1. This CDR3 has 16 amino acids. Germline V gene lookup returns CDR1 DFQATT and CDR2 SNEGSKA (reference sequence). Trimming at V came to 6 bases and at J to 0 bases, leaving 11 bases not matched to a gene. The CDR3 DNA follows: TGCAGTGCCCCCCGTTGGGGACAGAGTAGCAATCAGCCCCAGCATGGT. Protein product: CSAPRWGQSSNQPQHG.

This clonotype was counted many times. This chain joins TRBV20-1 and TRBJ2-5, with 7 positions matching TRBD1. The length of the CDR3 is 18 residues. V lost 2 bases and J lost 3; bases outside the gene matches: 18. Germline V lookup: CDR1 DFQATT, CDR2 SNEGSKA (reference sequence). Written as DNA, the CDR3 is TGCAGTGCTAGACGGTGGGGACAGCCGGGGACAGCGAAAGAGACCCAGTACTTC. Translated, it gives CSARRWGQPGTAKETQYF.

The chain couples TRBV7-9 to TRBJ2-7; 15 bases map to TRBD2. The CDR3 sequence is 18 residues long. Per the germline V gene, CDR1 is SEHNR and CDR2 is FQNEAQ (reference sequence). Trimming cost V 5 bases and J 2 bases; bases outside gene matches: 10. The CDR3 region is CASSLTGTSGRRAYEQYF. In nucleotides, the CDR3 is TGTGCCAGCAGCCTAACCGGGACTAGCGGGAGGAGGGCCTACGAGCAGTACTTC. Full variable domain (outside the CDR3, taken from reference TRBV7-9 and TRBJ2-7): DTGVSQNPRHKITKRGQNVTFRCDPISEHNRLYWYRQTLGQGPEFLTYFQNEAQLEKSRLLSDRFSAERPKGSFSTLEIQRTEQGDSAMYLCASSLTGTSGRRAYEQYFGPGTRLTVT.

In its sample, this clonotype is medium-sized. The chain combines TRBV24-1 with TRBJ2-1, with D unclear. Germline CDR1 reads KGHDR; CDR2 reads SFDVKD. This CDR3 contains 15 residues. The V and J ends lost 5 bases and 6 bases respectively, with 16 bases between them. The CDR3 bases are TGTGCCACCAGTGTGTTCAGGACCCTTGGCAATGAGCAGTTCTTC. Its protein product is CATSVFRTLGNEQFF.

This clonotype appeared many times. A much bigger clone sits one base away, suggesting this may be a read error. This chain links TRBV5-6 with TRBJ2-7; maybe TRBD1 (6 bases). From germline, CDR1 is SGHDT and CDR2 YYEEEE. V lost 1 base to trimming and J lost 2 bases, with 10 bases between them. The CDR3 runs 14 residues. The CDR3 loop is CASSLLGAAYEQYF. The DNA for the CDR3 is TGTGCCAGCAGCTTGTTGGGGGCTGCCTACGAGCAGTACTTC. The full variable domain, rest sourced from reference TRBV5-6 and TRBJ2-7, is DAGVTQSPTHLIKTRGQQVTLRCSPKSGHDTVSWYQQALGQGPQFIFQYYEEEERQRGNFPDRFSGHQFPNYSSELNVNALLLGDSALYLCASSLLGAAYEQYFGPGTRLTVT.

The sample holds one count of this clonotype. The chain uses TRBV7-9 and TRBJ2-5, with a possible D match to TRBD2 (6 bases). V lost 4 bases to trimming and J lost 5 bases, with 17 bases between them. The V gene's germline CDR1 is SEHNR and CDR2 FQNEAQ (reference sequence). CDR3 length: 15 residues. This CDR3 is CASSSGLRGTETQYF. The CDR3, as DNA: TGTGCCAGCAGCTCGGGACTGAGAGGGACGGAGACCCAGTACTTC.

This clonotype was seen at least ten times. J is TRBJ2-2 and V is TRBV5-8; no reliable D call. The CDR3 runs 15 residues. Per germline, CDR1 SGHTS and CDR2 YDEGEE. V was pared by 0 bases and J by 4 bases, with 10 bases between. Here the CDR3 reads CASSLEAVTTGELFF. CDR3 nucleotide sequence: TGTGCCAGCAGCTTGGAGGCAGTAACCACCGGGGAGCTGTTTTTT.

In this sample, this clonotype turned up many times. The chain carries TRBV20-1 and TRBJ2-3, with D unclear. The CDR3 has 19 amino acids. In germline, CDR1 is DFQATT, CDR2 SNEGSKA (reference sequence). Trimming pared 0 bases from V and 0 bases from J, leaving 22 bases between. The CDR3 sequence: CSARDPALKAGSSTDTQYF. For the CDR3, the DNA is TGCAGTGCTAGAGATCCCGCCCTCAAAGCCGGTTCTAGCACAGATACGCAGTATTTT.

This clonotype was recorded only once. One end of the junction fails to match germline, which may point to a read error. The rearrangement joins TRBV19 to TRBJ2-2, with TRBD2 as a possible D gene (7 bases). The CDR3 extends over 13 amino acids. The germline CDR1 and CDR2 sequences are LNHDA and SQIVND (reference sequence). The CDR3: CASIDRNTGGLLF. The CDR3 DNA follows: TGTGCCAGTATCGACAGAAACACCGGGGGGCTGCTTTTT. Combining the CDR3 with reference TRBV19 and TRBJ2-2 gives the whole variable domain DGGITQSPKYLFRKEGQNVTLSCEQNLNHDAMYWYRQDPGQGLRLIYYSQIVNDFQKGDIAEGYSVSREKKESFPLTVTSAQKNPTAFYLCASIDRNTGGLLFGEGSRLTVL.

At least ten counts were recorded for this clonotype. The genes are TRBV12-3 or TRBV12-4 and TRBJ2-3, with TRBD2 identical over 10 bases. The ends lost 1 base at V and 5 bases at J; junction bases unmatched: 15. The CDR3 runs 19 residues. The CDR3, as DNA: TGTGCCAGCAGTTTAGGTCGGCTAGCGGGAGAGAGGGGGCAAGATACGCAGTATTTT. It encodes CASSLGRLAGERGQDTQYF.

This clonotype was recorded once. The chain combines TRBV5-4 with TRBJ2-7, with 8 nucleotides matching TRBD2. CDR1 is SGHNT, CDR2 YYREEE, per germline (reference sequence). Trimming at V came to 4 bases and at J to 6 bases, leaving 15 bases not matched to a gene. The CDR3 spans 16 residues. Here the CDR3 DNA reads TGTGCCAGCAGCCCCGAGCCGGGACTAGTGAGCCGCGAGCAGTACGTC. Translated, it gives CASSPEPGLVSREQYV.

As to this clonotype: A read error may be the cause here, since a much bigger clone is one base away. J is TRBJ1-2 and V is TRBV4-1; TRBD1 aligns across 7 bases. Germline V gives CDR1 MGHRA, CDR2 YSYEKL. There are 16 residues in the CDR3. CDR3 in amino acids: CAGSQEGADRNYGYTF. The CDR3 nucleotides read TGCGCCGGCAGCCAAGAGGGGGCCGACAGAAACTATGGCTACACCTTC.